This T cell receptor (beta chain) derives from a study of CD8+ T cells in alopecia areata. Study-level points and caveats: Normal scalp showed lower clonality than lesional scalp, especially alopecia totalis/universalis. Given one nonresponder, whether baseline CD8+ expansion relates to response remains uncertain.

Treatment: oral pan-JAK inhibitor, 5-10 mg twice daily. From PBMCs, CD4+ and CD8+ T cells were sorted. This clone was seen a few times. Its antigen is as yet unknown. Reverse transcription of extracted RNA yielded cDNA, which provided the sequencing template. Some clones are missing from TCRdb's copy, which holds only in-frame ones; the method was immunoSEQ multiplex PCR. The data contain about 270,000 clones, roughly 63% of them seen just once; the ten biggest clones take up 0.75% to 0.95%. The V gene's germline CDR1 is MNHEY and CDR2 SVGAGI. V was clipped by 5 bases and J by 4 bases; unmatched bases: 7. This CDR3 has 15 residues.

The chain carries TRBV6-5 and TRBJ1-5; TRBD1 matches 8 bases. The sample here was CD4+ T cells sorted from blood, taken at week 52, from a patient treated with tofacitinib. This sequence originates from a human donor with alopecia areata. DNA of the CDR3: TGTGCCAGCAGTCCCGACAGGGGAAGAAATCAGCCCCAGCATTTT. This encodes CASSPDRGRNQPQHF.